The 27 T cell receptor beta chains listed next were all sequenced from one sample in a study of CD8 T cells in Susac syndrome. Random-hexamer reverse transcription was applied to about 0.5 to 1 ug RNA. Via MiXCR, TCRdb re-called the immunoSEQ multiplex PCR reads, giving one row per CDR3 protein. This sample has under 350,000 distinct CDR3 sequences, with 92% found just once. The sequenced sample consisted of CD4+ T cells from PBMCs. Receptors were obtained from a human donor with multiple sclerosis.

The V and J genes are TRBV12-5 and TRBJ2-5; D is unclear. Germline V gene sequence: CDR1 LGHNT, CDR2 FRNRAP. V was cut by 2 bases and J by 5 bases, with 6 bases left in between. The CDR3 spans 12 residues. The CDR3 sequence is CASGLSWETQYF. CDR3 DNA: TGTGCTAGTGGTTTGTCCTGGGAGACCCAGTACTTC.

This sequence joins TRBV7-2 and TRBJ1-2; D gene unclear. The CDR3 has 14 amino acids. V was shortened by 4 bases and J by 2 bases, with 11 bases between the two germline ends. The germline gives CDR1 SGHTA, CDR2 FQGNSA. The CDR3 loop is CASSSPTGNYGYTF. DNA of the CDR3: TGTGCCAGCAGCTCCCCGACCGGGAACTATGGCTACACCTTC.

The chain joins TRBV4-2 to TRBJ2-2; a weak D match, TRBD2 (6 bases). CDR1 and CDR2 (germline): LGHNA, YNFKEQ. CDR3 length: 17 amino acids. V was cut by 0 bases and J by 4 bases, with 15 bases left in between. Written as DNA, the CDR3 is TGTGCCAGCAGCCAAGATCTCCGGCTAGCGAGCACCGGGGAGCTGTTTTTT. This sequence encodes CASSQDLRLASTGELFF.

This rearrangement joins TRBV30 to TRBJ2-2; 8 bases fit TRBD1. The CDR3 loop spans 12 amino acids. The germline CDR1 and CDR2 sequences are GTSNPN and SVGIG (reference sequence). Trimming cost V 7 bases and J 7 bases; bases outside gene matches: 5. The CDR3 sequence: CASGTGHGELFF. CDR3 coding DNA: TGTGCCTCAGGGACAGGACACGGGGAGCTGTTTTTT.

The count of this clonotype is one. The CDR3 is CASTNLGGADTIYF. The CDR3 nucleotides read TGCGCCAGCACCAACTTGGGGGGTGCGGACACCATATATTTT. The J gene is TRBJ1-3, the V gene TRBV5-1, with a tentative D call TRBD1 (5 bases). Germline values: CDR1 SGHRS, CDR2 YFSETQ. The CDR3 is made up of 14 amino acids. The V end lost 6 bases, the J end lost 8 bases, and 18 bases lay between the germline ends.

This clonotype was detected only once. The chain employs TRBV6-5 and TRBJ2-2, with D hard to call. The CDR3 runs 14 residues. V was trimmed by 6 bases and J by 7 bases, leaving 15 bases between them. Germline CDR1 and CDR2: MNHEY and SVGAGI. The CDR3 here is CASSQTRSGGELFF. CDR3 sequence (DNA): TGTGCCAGCAGCCAGACGAGATCCGGCGGGGAGCTGTTTTTT.

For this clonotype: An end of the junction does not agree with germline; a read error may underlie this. For the CDR3, the DNA is TGTGCCAGCACCCGATGGGGGTGCCAGGAGACCCAGTGCTTC. This gives the protein CASTRWGCQETQCF. This chain uses TRBV12-3 or TRBV12-4 with TRBJ2-5, with D perhaps assigned TRBD1 or TRBD2 (5 bases each). The CDR3 covers 14 residues.

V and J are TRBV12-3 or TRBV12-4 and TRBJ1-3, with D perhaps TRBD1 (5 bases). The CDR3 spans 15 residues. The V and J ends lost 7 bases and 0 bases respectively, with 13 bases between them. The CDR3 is CASTPRQRSGNTIYF. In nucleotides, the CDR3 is TGTGCCAGCACCCCAAGACAGCGCTCTGGAAACACCATATATTTT.

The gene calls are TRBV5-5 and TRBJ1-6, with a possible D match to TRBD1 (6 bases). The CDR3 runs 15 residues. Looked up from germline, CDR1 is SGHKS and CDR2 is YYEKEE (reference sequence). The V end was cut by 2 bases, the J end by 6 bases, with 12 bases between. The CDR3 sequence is CASSFTGQINSPLHF. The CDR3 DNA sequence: TGTGCCAGCAGCTTCACAGGACAGATTAATTCACCCCTCCACTTT.

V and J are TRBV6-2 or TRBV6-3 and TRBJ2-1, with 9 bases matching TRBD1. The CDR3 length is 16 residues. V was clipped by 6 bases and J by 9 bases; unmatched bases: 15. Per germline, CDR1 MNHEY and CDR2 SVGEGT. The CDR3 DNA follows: TGTGCCAGCAGGAAGGGACAGGGCCGCACAAGTAGTGAGCAGTTCTTC. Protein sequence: CASRKGQGRTSSEQFF.

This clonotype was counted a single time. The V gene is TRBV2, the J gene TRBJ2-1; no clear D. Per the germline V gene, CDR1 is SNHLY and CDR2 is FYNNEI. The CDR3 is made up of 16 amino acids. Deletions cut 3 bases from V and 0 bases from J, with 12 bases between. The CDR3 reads CASSDTGPRSYNEQFF. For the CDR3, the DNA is TGTGCCAGCAGTGACACCGGGCCCCGCTCCTACAATGAGCAGTTCTTC.

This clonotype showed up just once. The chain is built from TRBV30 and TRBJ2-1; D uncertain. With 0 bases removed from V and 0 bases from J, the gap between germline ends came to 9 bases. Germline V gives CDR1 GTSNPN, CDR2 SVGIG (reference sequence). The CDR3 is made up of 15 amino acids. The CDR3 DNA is TGTGCCTGGAGTGTAGGTAGGAGCTCCTACAATGAGCAGTTCTTC. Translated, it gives CAWSVGRSSYNEQFF.

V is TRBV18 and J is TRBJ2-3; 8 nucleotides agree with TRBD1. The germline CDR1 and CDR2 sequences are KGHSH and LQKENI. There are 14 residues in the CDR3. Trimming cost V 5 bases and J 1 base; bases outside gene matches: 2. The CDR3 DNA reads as TGTGCCAGCTCATCGGGACAGGGCACAGATACGCAGTATTTT. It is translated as CASSSGQGTDTQYF.

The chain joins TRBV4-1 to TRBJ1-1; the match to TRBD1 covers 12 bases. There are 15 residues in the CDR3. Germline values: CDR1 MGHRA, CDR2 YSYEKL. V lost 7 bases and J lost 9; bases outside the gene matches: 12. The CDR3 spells CASTRDRGRGGQAFF. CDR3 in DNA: TGCGCCAGCACCCGGGACAGGGGGCGCGGAGGCCAAGCTTTCTTT.

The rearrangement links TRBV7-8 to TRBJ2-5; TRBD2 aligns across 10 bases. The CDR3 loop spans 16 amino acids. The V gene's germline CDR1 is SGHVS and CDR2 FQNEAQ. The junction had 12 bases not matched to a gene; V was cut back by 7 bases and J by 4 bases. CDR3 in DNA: TGTGCCAGCATCCTAGGGGGTGTAGCGGGAGGAGAGACCCAGTACTTC. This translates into CASILGGVAGGETQYF.

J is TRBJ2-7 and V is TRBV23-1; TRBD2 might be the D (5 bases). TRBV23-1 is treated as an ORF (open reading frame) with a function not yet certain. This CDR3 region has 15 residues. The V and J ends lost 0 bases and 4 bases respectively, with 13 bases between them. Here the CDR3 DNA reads TGCGCCAGCAGTCAATCTAAACAAGGGAGATACGAGCAGTACTTC. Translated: CASSQSKQGRYEQYF.

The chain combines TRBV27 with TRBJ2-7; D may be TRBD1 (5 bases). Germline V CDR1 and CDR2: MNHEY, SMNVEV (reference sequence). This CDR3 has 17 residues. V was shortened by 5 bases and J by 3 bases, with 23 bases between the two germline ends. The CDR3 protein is CASSPSFRARWGYEQYF. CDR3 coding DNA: TGTGCCAGCAGTCCCAGCTTCAGGGCTAGATGGGGCTACGAGCAGTACTTC.

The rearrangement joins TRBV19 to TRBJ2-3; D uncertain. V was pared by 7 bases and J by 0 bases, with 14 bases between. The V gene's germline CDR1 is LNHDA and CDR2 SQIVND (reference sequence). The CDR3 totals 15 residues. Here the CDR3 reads CASKSSASSTDTQYF. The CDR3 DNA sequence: TGTGCCAGTAAGAGCTCTGCTTCTAGCACAGATACGCAGTATTTT.

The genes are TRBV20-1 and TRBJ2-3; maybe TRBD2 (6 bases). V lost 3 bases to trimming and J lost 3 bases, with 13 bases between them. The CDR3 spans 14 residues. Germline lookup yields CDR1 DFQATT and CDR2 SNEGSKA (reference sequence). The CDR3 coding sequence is TGCAGTGCTAGGGCCGGGGCGGGGACAGATACGCAGTATTTT. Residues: CSARAGAGTDTQYF.

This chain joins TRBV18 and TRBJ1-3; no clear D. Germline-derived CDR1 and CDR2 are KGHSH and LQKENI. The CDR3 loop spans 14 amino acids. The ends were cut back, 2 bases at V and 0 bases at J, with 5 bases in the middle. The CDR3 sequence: CASSPTASGNTIYF. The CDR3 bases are TGTGCCAGCTCACCAACAGCCTCTGGAAACACCATATATTTT.

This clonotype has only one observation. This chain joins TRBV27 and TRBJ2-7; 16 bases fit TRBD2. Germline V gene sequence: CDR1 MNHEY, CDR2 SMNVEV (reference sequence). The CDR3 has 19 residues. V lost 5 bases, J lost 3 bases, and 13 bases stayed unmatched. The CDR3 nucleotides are TGTGCCAGCAGTCAAACGGGACTAGCGGGAGGGCCCCGACGCTACGAGCAGTACTTC. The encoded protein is CASSQTGLAGGPRRYEQYF.

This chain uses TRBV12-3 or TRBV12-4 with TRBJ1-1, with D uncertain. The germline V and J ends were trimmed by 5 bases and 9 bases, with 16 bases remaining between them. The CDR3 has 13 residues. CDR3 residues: CASSLNSPTKAFF. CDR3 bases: TGTGCCAGCAGTCTAAACTCCCCGACGAAAGCTTTCTTT.

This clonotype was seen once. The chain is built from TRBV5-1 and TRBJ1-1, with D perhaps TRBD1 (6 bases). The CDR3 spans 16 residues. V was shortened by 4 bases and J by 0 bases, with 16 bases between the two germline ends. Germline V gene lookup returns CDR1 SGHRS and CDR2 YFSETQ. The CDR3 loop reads CASSQRGDGMNTEAFF. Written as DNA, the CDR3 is TGCGCCAGCAGCCAAAGGGGGGACGGCATGAACACTGAAGCTTTCTTT.

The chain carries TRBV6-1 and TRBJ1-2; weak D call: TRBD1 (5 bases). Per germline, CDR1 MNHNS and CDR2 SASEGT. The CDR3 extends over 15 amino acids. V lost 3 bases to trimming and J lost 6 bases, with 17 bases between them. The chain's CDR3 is CASSELSGRVHGYTF. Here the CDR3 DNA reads TGTGCCAGCAGTGAGTTGTCAGGGAGGGTTCATGGCTACACCTTC.

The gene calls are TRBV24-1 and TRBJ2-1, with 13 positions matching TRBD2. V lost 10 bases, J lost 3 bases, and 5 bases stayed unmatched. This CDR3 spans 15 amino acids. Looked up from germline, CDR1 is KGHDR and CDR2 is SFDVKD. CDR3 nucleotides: TGTGCCACACAAAGGACTAGCGGGGGCTACAATGAGCAGTTCTTC. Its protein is CATQRTSGGYNEQFF.

This CDR3 reads CASGTAGGNTIYF. CDR3 DNA: TGTGCCAGCGGGACTGCGGGAGGAAACACCATATATTTT. V gene TRBV27 combines with J gene TRBJ1-3; TRBD1 might be the D (5 bases). Germline CDR1 reads MNHEY; CDR2 reads SMNVEV (reference sequence). Trimming removed 8 bases at V and 4 bases at J, with 12 bases between. The CDR3 has 13 amino acids.

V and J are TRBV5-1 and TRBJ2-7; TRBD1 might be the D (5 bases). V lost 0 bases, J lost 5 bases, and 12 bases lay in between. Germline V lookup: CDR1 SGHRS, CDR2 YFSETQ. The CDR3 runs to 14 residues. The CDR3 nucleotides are TGCGCCAGCAGCTTGGAACGCAGGGCTGACGAGCAGTACTTC. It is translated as CASSLERRADEQYF.